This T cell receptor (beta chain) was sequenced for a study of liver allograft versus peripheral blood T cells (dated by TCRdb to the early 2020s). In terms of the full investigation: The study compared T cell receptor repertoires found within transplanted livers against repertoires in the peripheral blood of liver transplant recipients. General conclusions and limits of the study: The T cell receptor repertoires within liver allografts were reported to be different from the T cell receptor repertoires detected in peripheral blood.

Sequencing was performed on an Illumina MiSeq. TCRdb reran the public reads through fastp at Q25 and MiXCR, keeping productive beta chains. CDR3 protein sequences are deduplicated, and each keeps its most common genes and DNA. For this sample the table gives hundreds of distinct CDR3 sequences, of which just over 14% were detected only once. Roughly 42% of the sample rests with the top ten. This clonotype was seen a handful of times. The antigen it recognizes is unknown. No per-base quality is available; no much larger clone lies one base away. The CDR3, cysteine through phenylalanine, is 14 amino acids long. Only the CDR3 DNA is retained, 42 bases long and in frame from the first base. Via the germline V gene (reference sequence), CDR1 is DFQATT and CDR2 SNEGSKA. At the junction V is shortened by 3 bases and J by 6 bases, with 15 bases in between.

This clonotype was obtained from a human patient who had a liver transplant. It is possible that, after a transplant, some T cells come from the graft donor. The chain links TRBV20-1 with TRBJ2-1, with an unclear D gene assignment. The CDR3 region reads CSASDGRGTNEQFF. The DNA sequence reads TGCAGTGCTAGTGACGGACGCGGCACCAATGAGCAGTTCTTC.